The sequence of this TCR beta chain was determined in a study of monozygotic twins with inflammatory bowel disease. Study results and caveats: Limited statistical power may explain no repertoire similarity difference between concordant and discordant twins. Sharing of clonotypes with others was lower in IBD patients than in healthy twins, and this was especially so with disease activity.

Template switching appended UMIs that held a 6-nucleotide sample barcode. With the 5' RACE reads reprocessed, TCRdb shows one record per CDR3 protein and no DNA. The listing contains a few hundred thousand distinct CDR3 sequences. RNA in its total form was extracted from whole blood, and T cells were not sorted. On this clonotype: The antigen is not known.

CDR3 length equals 14 residues. CDR1 is ENHRY, CDR2 SYGVKD, per germline. The origin of this receptor is a human donor with ulcerative colitis or Crohn's disease, or a healthy co-twin of an affected twin (not recorded which). The chain uses TRBV10-3 and TRBJ2-3; TCRdb proposes TRBD2, but this gene call is untestable without DNA. The sequenced sample was blood. The CDR3 reads CAIKGTSATDTQYF.